This T cell receptor beta chain derives from a study of CD8+ T cells in alopecia areata. Findings of the study overall: Treatment with tofacitinib significantly lowered scalp clonality and reduced expanded CD8+ clones among the top 100.

cDNA reverse transcribed from extracted RNA served as the sequencing template. Measured with immunoSEQ multiplex PCR; TCRdb has only the in-frame clones, and not every one. The table records about 190,000 clones, roughly 66% of them present only once. As concerns this clone: The antigen remains unidentified.

Treatment defined: oral pan-JAK inhibitor, 5-10 mg twice daily. The clonotype originates from a human donor with alopecia areata. The specimen was CD4+ T cells sorted from blood, collected at week 24, from a patient treated with tofacitinib.

The CDR3 loop is CASRTSGGGTDTQYF. Here the CDR3 DNA reads TGTGCCAGCAGGACTAGCGGGGGGGGCACAGATACGCAGTATTTT. This rearrangement joins TRBV6-1 to TRBJ2-3; 14 bases align to TRBD2. This CDR3 is 15 amino acids long. V lost 6 bases to trimming and J lost 1 base; unmatched junction nucleotides: 0. Germline values: CDR1 MNHNS, CDR2 SASEGT.